This paragraph covers one T cell receptor (beta chain) sequence. This specimen belongs to a study of sequential checkpoint blockade in melanoma. Study background: Patients were randomized 1:1 to nivolumab-then-ipilimumab or ipilimumab-then-nivolumab first-line.

The treatment was: randomized to nivolumab then ipilimumab (arm A) or the reverse (arm B). Live CD3+CD8+ CD19− CD56− cells were sorted from PBMCs. Only in-frame clones appear in the TCRdb table, and some are missing; sequencing was by immunoSEQ multiplex PCR. Of some 31,000 clones listed, approximately 86% are singletons. The sequencing here drew on CD8+ T cells sorted from blood (inferred from file names), taken from a patient given nivolumab and ipilimumab in sequence. This receptor was obtained from a human donor with melanoma.

The CDR3 spells CASQTGTGAAGELFF. The CDR3 DNA sequence: TGTGCCAGCCAAACCGGGACAGGGGCGGCAGGGGAGCTGTTTTTT. The rearrangement uses TRBV11-2 and TRBJ2-2, with 10 bases lining up with TRBD1. CDR1 is SGHAT, CDR2 FQNNGV, per germline. This CDR3 is 15 amino acids long. J gave up 8 bases and V 8 bases, and 11 bases lay outside the gene matches.